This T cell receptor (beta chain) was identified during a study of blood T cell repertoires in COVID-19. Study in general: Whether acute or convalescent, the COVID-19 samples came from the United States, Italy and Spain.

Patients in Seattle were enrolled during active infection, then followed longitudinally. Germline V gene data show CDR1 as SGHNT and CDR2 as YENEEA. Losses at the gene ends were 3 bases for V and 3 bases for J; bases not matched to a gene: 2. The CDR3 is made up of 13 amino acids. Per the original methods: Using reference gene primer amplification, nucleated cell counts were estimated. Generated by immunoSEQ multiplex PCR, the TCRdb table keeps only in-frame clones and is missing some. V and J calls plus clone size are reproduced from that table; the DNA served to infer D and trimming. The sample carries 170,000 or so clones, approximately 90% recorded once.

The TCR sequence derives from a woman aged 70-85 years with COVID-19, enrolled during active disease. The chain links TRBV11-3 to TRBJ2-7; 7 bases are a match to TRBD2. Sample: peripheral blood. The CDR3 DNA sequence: TGTGCCAGCAGCTTTGGCGGGAGCTACGAGCAGTACTTC. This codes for CASSFGGSYEQYF.